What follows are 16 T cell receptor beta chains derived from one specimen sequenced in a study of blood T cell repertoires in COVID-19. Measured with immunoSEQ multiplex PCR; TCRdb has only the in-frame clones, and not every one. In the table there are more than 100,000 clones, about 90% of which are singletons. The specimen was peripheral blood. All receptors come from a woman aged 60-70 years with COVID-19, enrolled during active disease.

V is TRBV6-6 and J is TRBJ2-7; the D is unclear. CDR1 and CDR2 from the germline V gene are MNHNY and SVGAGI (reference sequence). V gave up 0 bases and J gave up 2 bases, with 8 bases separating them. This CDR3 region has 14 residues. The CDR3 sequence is CASSYSRATYEQYF. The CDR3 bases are TGTGCCAGCAGTTACTCGAGAGCCACCTACGAGCAGTACTTC.

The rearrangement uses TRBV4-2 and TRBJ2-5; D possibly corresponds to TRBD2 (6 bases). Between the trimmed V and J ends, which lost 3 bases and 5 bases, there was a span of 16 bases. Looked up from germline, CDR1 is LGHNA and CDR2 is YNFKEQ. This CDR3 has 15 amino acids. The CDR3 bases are TGTGCCAGCAGCCACAAGCGGGCGGGCGGTGAGACCCAGTACTTC. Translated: CASSHKRAGGETQYF.

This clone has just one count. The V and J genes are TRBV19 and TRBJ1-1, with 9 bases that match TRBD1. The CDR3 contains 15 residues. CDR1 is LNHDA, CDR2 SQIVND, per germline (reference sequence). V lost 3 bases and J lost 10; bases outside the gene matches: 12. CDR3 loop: CASSMPYRGPGGAFF. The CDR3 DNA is TGTGCCAGTAGTATGCCCTACAGGGGGCCGGGGGGAGCTTTCTTT.

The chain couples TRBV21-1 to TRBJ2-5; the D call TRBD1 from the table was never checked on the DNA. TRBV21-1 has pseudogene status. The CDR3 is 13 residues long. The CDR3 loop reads CASSKPQGETQYF. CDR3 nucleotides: TGTGCCAGCAGCAAGCCCCAGGGAGAGACCCAGTACTTC.

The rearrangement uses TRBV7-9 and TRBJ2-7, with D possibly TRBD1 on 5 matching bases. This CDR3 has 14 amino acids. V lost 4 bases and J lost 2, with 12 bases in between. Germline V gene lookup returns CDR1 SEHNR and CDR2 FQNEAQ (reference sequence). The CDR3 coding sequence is TGTGCCAGCAGCTCAGGGATGGTCACCTACGAGCAGTACTTC. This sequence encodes CASSSGMVTYEQYF.

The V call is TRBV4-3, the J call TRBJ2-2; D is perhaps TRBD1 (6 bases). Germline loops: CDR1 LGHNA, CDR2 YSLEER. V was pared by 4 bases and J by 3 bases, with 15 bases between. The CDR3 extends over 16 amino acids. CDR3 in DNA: TGCGCCAGCAGCCTCCTCCGGGACATAGACACCGGGGAGCTGTTTTTT. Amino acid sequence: CASSLLRDIDTGELFF.

CDR3 DNA sequence: TGCAGCGTTGAACGATCCAGGGGCCTGGGTGATGGCTACACCTTC. Its protein product is CSVERSRGLGDGYTF. This chain links TRBV29-1 with TRBJ1-2, with D possibly matching TRBD1 (6 bases). Deletions cut 2 bases from V and 6 bases from J, with 19 bases between. Per germline, CDR1 SQVTM and CDR2 ANQGSEA. This CDR3 has 15 residues. The entire variable domain, with the rest obtained from reference TRBV29-1 and TRBJ1-2, is as follows: SAVISQKPSRDICQRGTSLTIQCQVDSQVTMMFWYRQQPGQSLTLIATANQGSEATYESGFVIDKFPISRPNLTFSTLTVSNMSPEDSSIYLCSVERSRGLGDGYTFGSGTRLTVV.

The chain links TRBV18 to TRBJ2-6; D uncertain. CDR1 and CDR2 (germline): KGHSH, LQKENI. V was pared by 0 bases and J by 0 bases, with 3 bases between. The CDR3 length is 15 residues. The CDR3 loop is CASSPPHSGANVLTF. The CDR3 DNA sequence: TGTGCCAGCTCACCACCACACTCTGGGGCCAACGTCCTGACTTTC.

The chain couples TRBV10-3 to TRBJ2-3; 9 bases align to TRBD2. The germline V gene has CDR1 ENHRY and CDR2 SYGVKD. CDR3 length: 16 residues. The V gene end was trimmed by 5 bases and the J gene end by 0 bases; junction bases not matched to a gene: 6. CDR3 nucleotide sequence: TGTGCCATCAGTCCCTCTGGACTAGCGAGCACAGATACGCAGTATTTT. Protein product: CAISPSGLASTDTQYF.

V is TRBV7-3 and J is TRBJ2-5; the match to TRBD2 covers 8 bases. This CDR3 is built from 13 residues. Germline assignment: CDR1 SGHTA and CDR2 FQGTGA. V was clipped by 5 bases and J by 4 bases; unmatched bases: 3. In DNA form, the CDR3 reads TGTGCCAGCAGCGTTAGCGGGGTAGAGACCCAGTACTTC. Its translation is CASSVSGVETQYF.

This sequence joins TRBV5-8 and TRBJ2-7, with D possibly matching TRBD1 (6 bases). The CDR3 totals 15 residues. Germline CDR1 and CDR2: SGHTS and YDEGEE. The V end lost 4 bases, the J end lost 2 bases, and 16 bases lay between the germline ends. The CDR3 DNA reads TGTGCCAGCAGCGGGGGCAATGGGGTCACCTACGAGCAGTACTTC. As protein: CASSGGNGVTYEQYF. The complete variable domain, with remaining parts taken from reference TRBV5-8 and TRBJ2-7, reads EAGVTQSPTHLIKTRGQQATLRCSPISGHTSVYWYQQALGLGLQFLLWYDEGEERNRGNFPPRFSGRQFPNYSSELNVNALELEDSALYLCASSGGNGVTYEQYFGPGTRLTVT.

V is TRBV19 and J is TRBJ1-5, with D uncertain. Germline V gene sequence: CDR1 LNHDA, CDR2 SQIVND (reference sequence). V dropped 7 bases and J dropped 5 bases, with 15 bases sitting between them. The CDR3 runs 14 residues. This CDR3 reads CASTPQRADQPQHF. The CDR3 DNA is TGTGCCAGTACCCCCCAGAGGGCCGATCAGCCCCAGCATTTT.

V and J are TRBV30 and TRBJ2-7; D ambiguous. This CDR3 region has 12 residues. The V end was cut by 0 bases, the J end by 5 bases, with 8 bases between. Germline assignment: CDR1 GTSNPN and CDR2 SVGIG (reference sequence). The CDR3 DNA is TGTGCCTGGAGTGTACTATGGGACGAGCAGTACTTC. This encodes CAWSVLWDEQYF.

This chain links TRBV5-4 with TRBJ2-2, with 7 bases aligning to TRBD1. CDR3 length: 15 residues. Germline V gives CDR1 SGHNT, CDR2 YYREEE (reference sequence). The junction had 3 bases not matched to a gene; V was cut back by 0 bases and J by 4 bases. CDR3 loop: CASSLDRGVTGELFF. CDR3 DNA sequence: TGTGCCAGCAGCTTGGACAGGGGAGTCACCGGGGAGCTGTTTTTT.

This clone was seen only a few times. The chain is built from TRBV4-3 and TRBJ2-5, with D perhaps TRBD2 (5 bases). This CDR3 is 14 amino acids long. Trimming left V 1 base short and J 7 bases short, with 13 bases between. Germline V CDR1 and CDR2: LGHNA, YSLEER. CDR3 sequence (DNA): TGCGCCAGCAGCCAAGGGCGGGTGTCAGGGACCCAGTACTTC. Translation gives CASSQGRVSGTQYF.

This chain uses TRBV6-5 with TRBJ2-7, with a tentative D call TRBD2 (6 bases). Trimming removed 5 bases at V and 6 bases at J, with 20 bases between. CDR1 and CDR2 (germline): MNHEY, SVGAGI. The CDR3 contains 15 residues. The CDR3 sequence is CASSPPEVRRGEQYF. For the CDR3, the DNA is TGTGCCAGCAGTCCCCCTGAGGTGAGGAGGGGCGAGCAGTACTTC.